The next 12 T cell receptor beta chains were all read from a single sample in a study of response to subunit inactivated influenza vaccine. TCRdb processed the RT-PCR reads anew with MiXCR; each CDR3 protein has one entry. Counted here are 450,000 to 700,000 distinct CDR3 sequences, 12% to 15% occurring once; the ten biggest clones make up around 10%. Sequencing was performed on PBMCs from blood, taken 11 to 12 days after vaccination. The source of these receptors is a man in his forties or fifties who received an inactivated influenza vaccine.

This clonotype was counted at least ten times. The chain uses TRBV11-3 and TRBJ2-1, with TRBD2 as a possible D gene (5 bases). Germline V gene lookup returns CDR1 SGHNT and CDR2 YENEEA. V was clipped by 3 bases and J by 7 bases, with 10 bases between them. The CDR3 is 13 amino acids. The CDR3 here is CASSFRRGNEQFF. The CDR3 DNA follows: TGTGCCAGCAGCTTTAGACGAGGGAATGAGCAGTTCTTC.

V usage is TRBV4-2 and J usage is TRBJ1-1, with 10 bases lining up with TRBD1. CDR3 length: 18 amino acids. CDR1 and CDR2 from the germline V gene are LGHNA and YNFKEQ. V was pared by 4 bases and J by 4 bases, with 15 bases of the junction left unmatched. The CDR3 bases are TGTGCCAGCAGCCCTCACCGGGCGGGACAGGGGCCCGGCACTGAAGCTTTCTTT. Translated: CASSPHRAGQGPGTEAFF.

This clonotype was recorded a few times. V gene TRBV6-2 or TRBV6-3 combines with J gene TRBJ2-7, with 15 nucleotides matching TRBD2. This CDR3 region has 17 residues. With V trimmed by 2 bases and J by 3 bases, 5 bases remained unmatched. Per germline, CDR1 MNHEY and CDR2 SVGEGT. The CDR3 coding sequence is TGTGCCAGCAGTTACCAACGGACTAGCGGGAGGGTCTACGAGCAGTACTTC. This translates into CASSYQRTSGRVYEQYF.

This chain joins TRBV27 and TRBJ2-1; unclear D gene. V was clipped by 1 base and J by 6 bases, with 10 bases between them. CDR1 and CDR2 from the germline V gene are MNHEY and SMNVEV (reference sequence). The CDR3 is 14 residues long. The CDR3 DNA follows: TGTGCCAGCAGTTTATTCCAGTCTGGCAATGAGCAGTTCTTC. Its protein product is CASSLFQSGNEQFF.

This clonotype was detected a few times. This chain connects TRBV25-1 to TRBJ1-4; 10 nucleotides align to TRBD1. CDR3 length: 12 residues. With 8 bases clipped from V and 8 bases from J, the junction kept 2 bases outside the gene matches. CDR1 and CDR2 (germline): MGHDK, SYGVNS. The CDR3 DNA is TGTGCCAGCGGACAGGGGGGCGAAAAACTGTTTTTT. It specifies CASGQGGEKLFF.

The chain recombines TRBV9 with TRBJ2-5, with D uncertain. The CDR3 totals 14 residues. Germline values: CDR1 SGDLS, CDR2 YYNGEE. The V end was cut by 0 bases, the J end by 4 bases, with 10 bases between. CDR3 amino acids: CASSVGPFGETQYF. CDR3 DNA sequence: TGTGCCAGCAGCGTAGGGCCTTTTGGAGAGACCCAGTACTTC.

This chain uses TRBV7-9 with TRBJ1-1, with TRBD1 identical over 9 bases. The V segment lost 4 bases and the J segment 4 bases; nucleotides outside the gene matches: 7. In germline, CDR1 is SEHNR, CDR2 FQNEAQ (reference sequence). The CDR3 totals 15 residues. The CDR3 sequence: CASSSPGQGRTEAFF. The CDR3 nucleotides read TGTGCCAGCAGCTCCCCGGGACAGGGCCGCACTGAAGCTTTCTTT.

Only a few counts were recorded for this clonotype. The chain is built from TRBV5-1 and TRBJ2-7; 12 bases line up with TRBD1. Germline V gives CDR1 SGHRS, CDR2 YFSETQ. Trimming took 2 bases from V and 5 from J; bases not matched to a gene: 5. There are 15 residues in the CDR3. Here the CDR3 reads CASSLTGTGGHEQYF. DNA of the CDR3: TGCGCCAGCAGCTTAACCGGGACAGGGGGCCACGAGCAGTACTTC. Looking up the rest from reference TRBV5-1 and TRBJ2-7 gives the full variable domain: KAGVTQTPRYLIKTRGQQVTLSCSPISGHRSVSWYQQTPGQGLQFLFEYFSETQRNKGNFPGRFSGRQFSNSRSEMNVSTLELGDSALYLCASSLTGTGGHEQYFGPGTRLTVT.

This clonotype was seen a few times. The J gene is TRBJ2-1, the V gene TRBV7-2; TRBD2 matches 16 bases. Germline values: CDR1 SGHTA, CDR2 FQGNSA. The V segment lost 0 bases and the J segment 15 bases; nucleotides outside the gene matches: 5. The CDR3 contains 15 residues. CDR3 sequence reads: CASSLAGTSGRALFF. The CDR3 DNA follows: TGTGCCAGCAGCTTAGCGGGGACTAGCGGGAGGGCGCTGTTCTTC.

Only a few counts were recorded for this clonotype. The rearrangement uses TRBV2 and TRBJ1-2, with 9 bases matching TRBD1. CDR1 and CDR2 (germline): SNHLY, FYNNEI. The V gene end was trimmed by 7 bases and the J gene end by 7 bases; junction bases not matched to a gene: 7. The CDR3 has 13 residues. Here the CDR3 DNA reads TGTGCCAGCATGAAGGGACAGGGTCGTGGCTACACCTTC. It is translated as CASMKGQGRGYTF.

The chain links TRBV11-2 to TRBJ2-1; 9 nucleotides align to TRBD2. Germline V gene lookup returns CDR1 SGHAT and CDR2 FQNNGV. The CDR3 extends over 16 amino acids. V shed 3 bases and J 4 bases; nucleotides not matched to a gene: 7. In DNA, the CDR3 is TGTGCCAGCAGCTTCCCCCTTAGCGGGGGATACAATGAGCAGTTCTTC. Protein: CASSFPLSGGYNEQFF.

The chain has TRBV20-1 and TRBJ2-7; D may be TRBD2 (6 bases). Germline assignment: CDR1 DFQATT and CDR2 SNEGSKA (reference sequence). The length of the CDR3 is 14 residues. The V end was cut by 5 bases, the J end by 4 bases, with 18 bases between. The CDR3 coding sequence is TGCAGTGCTTTTGGTAGCGGCCCTAGGTACGAGCAGTACTTC. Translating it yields CSAFGSGPRYEQYF.